The 27 T cell receptor beta chains below come from one sample, sequenced in a study of CD8+ T cells in alopecia areata. RNA was isolated and reverse transcribed to cDNA, the sequencing template. Repertoires were generated with immunoSEQ multiplex PCR, while TCRdb's copy carries only in-frame clones and drops some. The sample contains hundreds of thousands of clones, around 62% of which appear only once. Specimen: CD4+ T cells sorted from blood, collected at week 0. The receptor source for this set is a human donor with alopecia areata.

V and J are TRBV6-5 and TRBJ2-7; 7 bases map to TRBD2. V gave up 0 bases and J gave up 4 bases; unmatched junction bases: 9. CDR3 length: 16 amino acids. The germline V gene has CDR1 MNHEY and CDR2 SVGAGI. CDR3 loop: CASSYSSAGVSYEQYF. CDR3 sequence (DNA): TGTGCCAGCAGTTACTCTTCGGCGGGAGTTTCGTACGAGCAGTACTTC.

The chain employs TRBV6-5 and TRBJ1-1; D gene unclear. Germline CDR1 is MNHEY and CDR2 is SVGAGI. This CDR3 has 14 residues. The germline V and J ends were trimmed by 6 bases and 1 base, with 12 bases remaining between them. Here the CDR3 reads CASSPRGGNTEAFF. The CDR3 DNA follows: TGTGCCAGCAGCCCTCGGGGAGGGAACACTGAAGCTTTCTTT.

The rearrangement uses TRBV29-1 and TRBJ2-7, with 7 bases that match TRBD2. The CDR3 consists of 14 residues. The trim removed 3 bases at V and 7 bases at J, leaving 12 bases unmatched. CDR1 is SQVTM and CDR2 is ANQGSEA in the germline V gene. The CDR3 region is CSVDVSSGRGEQYF. In nucleotides, the CDR3 is TGCAGCGTTGATGTTAGCTCGGGGAGGGGAGAGCAGTACTTC.

V usage is TRBV5-1 and J usage is TRBJ2-1, with D perhaps given as TRBD1 or TRBD2 (5 bases each). The V end lost 1 base, the J end lost 7 bases, and 12 bases lay between the germline ends. CDR3 length: 14 amino acids. The germline V gene encodes CDR1 SGHRS and CDR2 YFSETQ. The CDR3 protein is CASSLMVGGNEQFF. CDR3 bases: TGCGCCAGCAGCTTGATGGTTGGGGGAAATGAGCAGTTCTTC.

Turning to this clone: Additional DNA sequences in this sample encode the identical CDR3. This chain joins TRBV2 and TRBJ2-7; D gene ambiguous. The CDR3 extends over 11 amino acids. CDR1 SNHLY and CDR2 FYNNEI come from the germline V gene. Between the trimmed V and J ends, which lost 4 bases and 4 bases, there was a span of 5 bases. The DNA of the CDR3 is TGTGCCAGCAGTGGACGATACGAGCAGTACTTC. Protein sequence: CASSGRYEQYF.

The V gene is TRBV5-1, the J gene TRBJ2-2, with D hard to call. The CDR3 extends over 17 amino acids. V was shortened by 0 bases and J by 4 bases, with 16 bases between the two germline ends. Germline CDR1 is SGHRS and CDR2 is YFSETQ. This chain's CDR3 is CASSLAVTLGFTGELFF. The CDR3 DNA is TGCGCCAGCAGCTTGGCCGTTACCCTGGGTTTCACCGGGGAGCTGTTTTTT.

The chain uses TRBV27 and TRBJ1-2; D perhaps matches TRBD1 (6 bases). V was shortened by 2 bases and J by 6 bases, with 10 bases between the two germline ends. This CDR3 contains 13 residues. CDR1 MNHEY and CDR2 SMNVEV come from the germline V gene (reference sequence). The DNA for the CDR3 is TGTGCCAGCAGTTTAGCACAGGGTCATGGCTACACCTTC. Its translation is CASSLAQGHGYTF.

The genes are TRBV2 and TRBJ2-5; the D gene is possibly TRBD1 (6 bases). Deletions cut 7 bases from V and 1 base from J, with 13 bases between. Germline V gene lookup returns CDR1 SNHLY and CDR2 FYNNEI. This CDR3 region has 14 residues. The CDR3 region is CASKTGSIQETQYF. The CDR3 nucleotides read TGTGCCAGCAAGACAGGAAGTATCCAAGAGACCCAGTACTTC.

The CDR3 nucleotides read TGTGCCAGCAGCTTAGTGGATCTTTCCTACGAGCAGTACTTC. Amino acids: CASSLVDLSYEQYF. V and J are TRBV11-2 and TRBJ2-7; unclear D gene. V was clipped by 1 base and J by 1 base, with 8 bases between them. The length of the CDR3 is 14 residues. Germline CDR1 SGHAT, CDR2 FQNNGV.

This chain uses TRBV14 with TRBJ2-7; 7 bases line up with TRBD2. The CDR3 has 15 amino acids. Germline V lookup: CDR1 SGHDN, CDR2 FVKESK. Trimming removed 4 bases from V and 7 bases from J; junction bases left unmatched: 13. Here the CDR3 DNA reads TGTGCCAGCAGCCCACTGCGCGGGGGAAGAGGGGAGCAGTACTTC. Translation gives CASSPLRGGRGEQYF. Using reference TRBV14 and TRBJ2-7 for the parts outside the CDR3, the full variable domain is EAGVTQFPSHSVIEKGQTVTLRCDPISGHDNLYWYRRVMGKEIKFLLHFVKESKQDESGMPNNRFLAERTGGTYSTLKVQPAELEDSGVYFCASSPLRGGRGEQYFGPGTRLTVT.

This rearrangement joins TRBV4-1 to TRBJ2-5; 13 bases line up with TRBD2. The CDR3 length is 15 residues. Per germline, CDR1 MGHRA and CDR2 YSYEKL. V trimming: 4 bases; J trimming: 7 bases; junction bases outside the gene matches: 6. This chain's CDR3 is CASSPGLAGVGTQYF. The DNA for the CDR3 is TGCGCCAGCAGCCCCGGACTAGCGGGAGTTGGGACCCAGTACTTC.

The CDR3 loop reads CASSLGGSSNLNTEAFF. The CDR3, as DNA: TGTGCCAGCAGCTTGGGGGGCTCTTCTAACTTGAACACTGAAGCTTTCTTT. V is TRBV5-6 and J is TRBJ1-1, with D possibly being TRBD1 (5 bases). Germline V CDR1 and CDR2: SGHDT, YYEEEE. This CDR3 has 17 residues. V was clipped by 0 bases and J by 0 bases, with 15 bases between them.

This chain joins TRBV30 and TRBJ1-4; 10 nucleotides align to TRBD1. The V gene end was trimmed by 1 base and the J gene end by 9 bases; junction bases not matched to a gene: 5. Looked up from germline, CDR1 is GTSNPN and CDR2 is SVGIG (reference sequence). The CDR3 covers 14 residues. CDR3 sequence: CAWSAETGGQKLFF. CDR3 nucleotide sequence: TGTGCCTGGAGTGCAGAGACAGGGGGCCAAAAACTGTTTTTT. Supplemented by reference TRBV30 and TRBJ1-4, the full variable domain reads SQTIHQWPATLVQPVGSPLSLECTVEGTSNPNLYWYRQAAGRGLQLLFYSVGIGQISSEVPQNLSASRPQDRQFILSSKKLLLSDSGFYLCAWSAETGGQKLFFGSGTQLSVL.

In its sample, this clone was seen a few times. V gene TRBV29-1 combines with J gene TRBJ2-3; D may be TRBD1 (6 bases). Trimming shortened V by 1 base and J by 0 bases, and 14 bases separated the two germline ends. In germline, CDR1 is SQVTM, CDR2 ANQGSEA. The CDR3 length is 16 residues. CDR3 DNA: TGCAGCGTTGAAGTCGCGGACAGCTATAGCACAGATACGCAGTATTTT. The encoded protein is CSVEVADSYSTDTQYF.

The chain couples TRBV19 to TRBJ1-1, with D possibly TRBD1 on 6 matching bases. The germline gives CDR1 LNHDA, CDR2 SQIVND (reference sequence). The V and J ends lost 3 bases and 5 bases respectively, with 10 bases between them. CDR3 length: 13 residues. The CDR3 reads CASSIVGATEAFF. As DNA, the CDR3 is TGTGCCAGTAGTATCGTGGGGGCAACTGAAGCTTTCTTT. Filled out from reference TRBV19 and TRBJ1-1, the complete variable domain reads DGGITQSPKYLFRKEGQNVTLSCEQNLNHDAMYWYRQDPGQGLRLIYYSQIVNDFQKGDIAEGYSVSREKKESFPLTVTSAQKNPTAFYLCASSIVGATEAFFGQGTRLTVV.

This clone occurred a few times. The V call is TRBV2, the J call TRBJ1-2; no clear D. CDR1 is SNHLY and CDR2 is FYNNEI in the germline V gene. This CDR3 has 14 amino acids. V was trimmed by 4 bases and J by 5 bases, leaving 14 bases between them. CDR3 residues: CASSAPGGSYGYTF. The CDR3 DNA sequence: TGTGCCAGCAGTGCCCCCGGAGGGTCGTATGGCTACACCTTC.

This clone appeared a single time. The gene calls are TRBV30 and TRBJ2-5; maybe TRBD1 (6 bases). The V gene lost 5 bases and the J gene lost 5 bases, with 12 bases spanning the gap. The germline V gene encodes CDR1 GTSNPN and CDR2 SVGIG (reference sequence). The CDR3 runs 12 residues. The CDR3 here is CAWSTGSETQYF. The CDR3 DNA reads TGTGCCTGGTCCACAGGGTCCGAGACCCAGTACTTC.

This clone was recorded a few times. The CDR3 sequence is CASSLVYREQFF. The CDR3, as DNA: TGTGCCAGCAGCTTGGTCTACCGTGAGCAGTTCTTC. V usage is TRBV5-6 and J usage is TRBJ2-1; D is uncertain. Per the germline V gene, CDR1 is SGHDT and CDR2 is YYEEEE. V shed 0 bases and J shed 9 bases, with 7 bases lying between them. The CDR3 is made up of 12 amino acids.

The genes are TRBV18 and TRBJ1-2; D not certain. The CDR3 loop spans 15 amino acids. CDR1 is KGHSH, CDR2 LQKENI, per germline. The V end lost 4 bases, the J end lost 4 bases, and 16 bases lay between the germline ends. This CDR3 is CASSRNMERGYGYTF. Written as DNA, the CDR3 is TGTGCCAGCTCACGCAACATGGAACGGGGCTATGGCTACACCTTC.

The chain has TRBV10-3 and TRBJ2-7; D gene unclear. V dropped 2 bases and J dropped 2 bases, with 7 bases sitting between them. The CDR3 runs 13 residues. Looked up from germline, CDR1 is ENHRY and CDR2 is SYGVKD. The CDR3 DNA sequence: TGTGCCATCAGTGAGAGACAAACCTACGAGCAGTACTTC. Amino acids: CAISERQTYEQYF.

The rearrangement joins TRBV29-1 to TRBJ1-4; D remains unclear. Trimming pared 4 bases from V and 0 bases from J, leaving 6 bases between. CDR1 and CDR2 from the germline V gene are SQVTM and ANQGSEA. The CDR3 runs 13 residues. CDR3 sequence reads: CSVVRATNEKLFF. CDR3 in DNA: TGCAGCGTTGTCCGGGCAACTAATGAAAAACTGTTTTTT.

The chain carries TRBV6-6 and TRBJ2-7; D is perhaps TRBD2 (6 bases). The CDR3 runs to 15 residues. Germline lookup yields CDR1 MNHNY and CDR2 SVGAGI (reference sequence). V was cut by 5 bases and J by 2 bases, with 16 bases left in between. For the CDR3, the DNA is TGTGCCAGCAGTCCCTTGGGACTGGAGACCTACGAGCAGTACTTC. This codes for CASSPLGLETYEQYF.

The chain recombines TRBV7-2 with TRBJ2-1; D possibly corresponds to TRBD1 (5 bases). CDR3 size: 12 residues. Between the trimmed V and J ends, which lost 4 bases and 9 bases, there was a span of 10 bases. Germline V CDR1 and CDR2: SGHTA, FQGNSA. CDR3 DNA sequence: TGTGCCAGCAGCTCTCTAGGGGTTGAGCAGTTCTTC. This codes for CASSSLGVEQFF. Filled out from reference TRBV7-2 and TRBJ2-1, the complete variable domain reads GAGVSQSPSNKVTEKGKDVELRCDPISGHTALYWYRQSLGQGLEFLIYFQGNSAPDKSGLPSDRFSAERTGGSVSTLTIQRTQQEDSAVYLCASSSLGVEQFFGPGTRLTVL.

This clone was detected only once. The V call is TRBV29-1, the J call TRBJ2-1, with D perhaps assigned TRBD1 or TRBD2 (5 bases each). The ends were cut back, 3 bases at V and 9 bases at J, with 21 bases in the middle. The CDR3 contains 15 residues. The germline gives CDR1 SQVTM, CDR2 ANQGSEA. CDR3 sequence reads: CSVEGRLHPSREQFF. The DNA for the CDR3 is TGCAGCGTTGAGGGACGGCTTCACCCTAGCCGTGAGCAGTTCTTC.

The genes are TRBV30 and TRBJ1-1; D is perhaps TRBD1 (5 bases). The germline gives CDR1 GTSNPN, CDR2 SVGIG (reference sequence). CDR3 length: 18 amino acids. Trimming removed 0 bases from V and 1 base from J, with 21 bases in between. The CDR3 here is CAWSVSTTLTVKNTEAFF. The CDR3 nucleotides are TGTGCCTGGAGTGTATCAACTACCCTGACAGTGAAGAACACTGAAGCTTTCTTT.

This chain links TRBV7-8 with TRBJ1-2; D uncertain. The germline V gene has CDR1 SGHVS and CDR2 FQNEAQ. The CDR3 is 13 amino acids. Trimming left V 5 bases short and J 6 bases short, with 13 bases between. The CDR3 reads CASSPPREDGYTF. In DNA form, the CDR3 reads TGTGCCAGCAGCCCCCCGAGGGAGGATGGCTACACCTTC.

This chain joins TRBV18 and TRBJ2-1; no clear D gene. Germline values: CDR1 KGHSH, CDR2 LQKENI. This CDR3 comprises 16 residues. The V gene lost 5 bases and the J gene lost 1 base, with 15 bases spanning the gap. The CDR3 loop is CASSSLGAGSYNEQFF. For the CDR3, the DNA is TGTGCCAGCTCATCCCTTGGTGCCGGGTCCTACAATGAGCAGTTCTTC.